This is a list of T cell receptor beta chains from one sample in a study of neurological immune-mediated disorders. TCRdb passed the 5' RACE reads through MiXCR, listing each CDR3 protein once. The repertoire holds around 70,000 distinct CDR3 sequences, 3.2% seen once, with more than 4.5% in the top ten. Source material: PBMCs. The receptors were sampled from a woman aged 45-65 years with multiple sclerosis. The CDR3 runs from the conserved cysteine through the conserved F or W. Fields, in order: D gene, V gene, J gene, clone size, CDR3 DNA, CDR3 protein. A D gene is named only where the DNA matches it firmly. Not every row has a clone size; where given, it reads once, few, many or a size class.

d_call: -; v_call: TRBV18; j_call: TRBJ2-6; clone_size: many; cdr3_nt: TGTGCCAGCTCACCACCGCCGAGATCTGGGGCCAACGTCCTGACTTTC; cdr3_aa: CASSPPPRSGANVLTF
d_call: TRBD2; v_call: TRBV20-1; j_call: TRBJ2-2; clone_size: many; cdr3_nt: TGCAGTGCTAGGTTGAGCGGGAGTGTAGGGACCGGGGAGCTGTTTTTT; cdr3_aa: CSARLSGSVGTGELFF
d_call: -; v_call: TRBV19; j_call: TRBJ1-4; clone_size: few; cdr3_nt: TGTGCCAGTAGTATATCGGGGGACACTAATGAAAAACTGTTTTTT; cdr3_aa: CASSISGDTNEKLFF
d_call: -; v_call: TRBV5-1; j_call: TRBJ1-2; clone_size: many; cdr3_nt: TGCGCCAGCAGCTTAGGTTTCGTTTACACCTTC; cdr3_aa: CASSLGFVYTF
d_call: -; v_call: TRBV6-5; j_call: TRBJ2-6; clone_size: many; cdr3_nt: TGTGCCAGCAGTTACCCGAAAGAGACAGGATCTTTCTCTGGGGCCAACGTCCTGACTTTC; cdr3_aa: CASSYPKETGSFSGANVLTF
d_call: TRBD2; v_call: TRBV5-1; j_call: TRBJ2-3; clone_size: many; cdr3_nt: TGCGCCAGCAGACGGGCCCCTAGCGGGAGTTCTGATACGCAGTATTTT; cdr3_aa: CASRRAPSGSSDTQYF
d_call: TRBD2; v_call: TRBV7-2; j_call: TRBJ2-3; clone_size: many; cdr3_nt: TGTGCCAGCAGCTTGACTAGCGGTGTAGATACGCAGTATTTT; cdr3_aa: CASSLTSGVDTQYF
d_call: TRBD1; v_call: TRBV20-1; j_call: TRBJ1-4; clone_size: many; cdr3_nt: TGCAGTGCTAAGGACAGGGTCACGTCGCATGGTGAAAAACTGTTTTTT; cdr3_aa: CSAKDRVTSHGEKLFF
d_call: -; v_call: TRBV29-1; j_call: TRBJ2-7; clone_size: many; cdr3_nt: TGCAGCGGGGACCTAGGGCAGGGCAGGCAGTACTTC; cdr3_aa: CSGDLGQGRQYF
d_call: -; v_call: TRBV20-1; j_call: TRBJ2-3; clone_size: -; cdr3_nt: TGCGCACTTGCGAGACCCGGAACAACAGATACGCAGTATTTT; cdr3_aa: CALARPGTTDTQYF
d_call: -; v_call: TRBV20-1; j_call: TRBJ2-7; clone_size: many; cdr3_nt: TGCAGTGCCCCTTGGACGGGTACCTACGAGCAGTACTTC; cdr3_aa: CSAPWTGTYEQYF
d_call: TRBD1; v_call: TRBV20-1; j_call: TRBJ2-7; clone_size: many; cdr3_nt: TGCAGTGCTGAGTCTACAGGGGGCAGGCTAGCGGATCCCTACGAGCAGTACTTC; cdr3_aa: CSAESTGGRLADPYEQYF
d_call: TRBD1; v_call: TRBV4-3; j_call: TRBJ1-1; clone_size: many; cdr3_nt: TGCGCCAGCAGCCCTCTTCCGCAGGGGGACACTGAAGCTTTCTTT; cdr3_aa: CASSPLPQGDTEAFF
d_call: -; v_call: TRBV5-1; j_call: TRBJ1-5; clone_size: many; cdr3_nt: TGCGCCAGCAGCCCCGTTGGTGGGGGGAGCAATCAGCCCCAGCATTTT; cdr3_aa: CASSPVGGGSNQPQHF
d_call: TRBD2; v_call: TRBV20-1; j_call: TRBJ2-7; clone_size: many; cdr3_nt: TGCAGTGCTAGGGGACTAGCGTACGAGCAGTACTTC; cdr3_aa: CSARGLAYEQYF
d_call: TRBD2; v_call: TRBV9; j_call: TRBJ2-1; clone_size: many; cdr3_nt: TGTGCCAGCAGCGTGGGAACCATAGCGGGAAAATCCTACAATGAGCAGTTCTTC; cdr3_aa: CASSVGTIAGKSYNEQFF
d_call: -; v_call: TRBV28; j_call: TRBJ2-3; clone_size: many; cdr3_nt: TGTGCCAGCAGCCGACTAAACACAGATACGCAGTATTTT; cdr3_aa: CASSRLNTDTQYF
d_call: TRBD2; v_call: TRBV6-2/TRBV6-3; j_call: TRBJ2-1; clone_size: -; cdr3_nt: TGTGCCAGCAGTTTTCTAGCGGGAGGGCCGTATGAGCAGTTCTTC; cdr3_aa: CASSFLAGGPYEQFF
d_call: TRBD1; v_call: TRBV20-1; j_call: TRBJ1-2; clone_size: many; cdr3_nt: TGCAGTGCTAGGACGACAGGGCCTTCGGACTATGGCTACACCTTC; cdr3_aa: CSARTTGPSDYGYTF
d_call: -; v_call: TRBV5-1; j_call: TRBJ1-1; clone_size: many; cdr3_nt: TGCGCCAGCAGCTTGGGTCAGAGGAACACTGAAGCTTTCTTT; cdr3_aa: CASSLGQRNTEAFF
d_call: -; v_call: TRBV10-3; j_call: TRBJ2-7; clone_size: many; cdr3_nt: TGTGCCATCAGTGAGTCCGGGGCAGCCTCCTACGAGCAGTACTTC; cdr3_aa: CAISESGAASYEQYF
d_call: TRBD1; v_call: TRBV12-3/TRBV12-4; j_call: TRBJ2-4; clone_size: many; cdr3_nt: TGTGCCAGCAGCCAGGGGGACAGGGGAAACATTCAGTACTTC; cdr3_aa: CASSQGDRGNIQYF
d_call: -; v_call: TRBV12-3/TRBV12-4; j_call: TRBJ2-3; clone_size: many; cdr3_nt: TGTGCCAGCAGTTATGCAACTAGCACAGATACGCAGTATTTT; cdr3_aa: CASSYATSTDTQYF
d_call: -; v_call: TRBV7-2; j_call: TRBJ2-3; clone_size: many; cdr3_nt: TGTGCCAGCAGCTTAAGCCCCCCACGGCCCACAGATACGCAGTATTTT; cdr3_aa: CASSLSPPRPTDTQYF
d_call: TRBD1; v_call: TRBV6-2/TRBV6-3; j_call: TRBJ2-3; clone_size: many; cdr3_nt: TGTGCCAGCAGTTACGGCATGGGACAGGGGAGGACAGATACGCAGTATTTT; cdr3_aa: CASSYGMGQGRTDTQYF
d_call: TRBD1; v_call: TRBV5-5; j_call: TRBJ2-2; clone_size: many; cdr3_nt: TGTGCCAGCAGCGGACAGGGGGCGAACACCGGGGAGCTGTTTTTT; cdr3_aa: CASSGQGANTGELFF
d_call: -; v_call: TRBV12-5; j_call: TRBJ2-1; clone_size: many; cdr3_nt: TGTGCTAGTGGTCAAAACTCCTACAATGAGCAGTTCTTC; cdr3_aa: CASGQNSYNEQFF
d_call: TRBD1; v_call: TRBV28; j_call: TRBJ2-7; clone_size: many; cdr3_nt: TGTGCCAGCACCCCTCCGGACAGGGGAACGGGTGAGCAGTACTTC; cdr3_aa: CASTPPDRGTGEQYF
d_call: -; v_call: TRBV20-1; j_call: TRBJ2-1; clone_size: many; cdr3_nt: TGCAGTGCTAGAGCCGGTTCGGGGAATTATGAGCAGTTCTTC; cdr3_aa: CSARAGSGNYEQFF
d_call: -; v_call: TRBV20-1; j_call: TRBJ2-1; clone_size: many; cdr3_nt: TGCAGTGCTAGGGGGAACAGGTACAATGAGCAGTTCTTC; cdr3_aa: CSARGNRYNEQFF
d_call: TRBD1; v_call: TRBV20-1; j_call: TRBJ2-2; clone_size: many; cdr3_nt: TGCAGTGCTAGGGCCCCGACAGGGTGGGACACCGGGGAGCTGTTTTTT; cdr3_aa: CSARAPTGWDTGELFF
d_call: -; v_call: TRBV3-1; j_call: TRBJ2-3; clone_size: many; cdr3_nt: TGTGCCAGCAGCCAACTCCTGCGGGCAGGAGATACGCAGTATTTT; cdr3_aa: CASSQLLRAGDTQYF
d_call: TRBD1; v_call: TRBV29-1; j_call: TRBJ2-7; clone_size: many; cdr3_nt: TGCAGCTATCGGGACAGGGGCTACGAGCAGTACTTC; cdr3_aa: CSYRDRGYEQYF
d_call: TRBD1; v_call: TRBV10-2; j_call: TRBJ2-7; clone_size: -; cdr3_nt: TGCGCCAGCAGTGCATTTAGGGGAACAGGGGGCTTAGCGGGCCTCTACTACGAGCAGTACTTC; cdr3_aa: CASSAFRGTGGLAGLYYEQYF
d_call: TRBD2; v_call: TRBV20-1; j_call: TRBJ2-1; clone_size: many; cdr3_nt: TGCAGTGCCCTTGGACTAGCGGGAGGGCTTAATGAGCAGTTCTTC; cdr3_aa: CSALGLAGGLNEQFF
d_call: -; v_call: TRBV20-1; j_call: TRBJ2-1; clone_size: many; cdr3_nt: TGCAGTGCTAGCTACGGCAGCTCCTACAATGAGCAGTTCTTC; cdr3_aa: CSASYGSSYNEQFF
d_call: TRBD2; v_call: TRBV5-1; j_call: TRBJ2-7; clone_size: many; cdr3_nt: TGCGCCAGCAGCTTGGCTAGCGGGAATCTCTACGAGCAGTACTTC; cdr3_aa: CASSLASGNLYEQYF
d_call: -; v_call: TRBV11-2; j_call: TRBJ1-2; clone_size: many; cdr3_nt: TGTGCCAGCAGCTCTCGGACAGTTTCGACGGTTGGCTACACCTTC; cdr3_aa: CASSSRTVSTVGYTF
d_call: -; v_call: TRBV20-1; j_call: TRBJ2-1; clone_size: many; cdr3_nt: TGCAGTGCAAAGCCCCCCGGGCGGCCTTACAATGAGCAGTTCTTC; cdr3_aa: CSAKPPGRPYNEQFF
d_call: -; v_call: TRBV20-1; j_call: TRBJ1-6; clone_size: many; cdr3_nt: TGCAGTGCTAGAGGGTTCCAGCGGGTCGATTCACCCCTCCACTTT; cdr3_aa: CSARGFQRVDSPLHF
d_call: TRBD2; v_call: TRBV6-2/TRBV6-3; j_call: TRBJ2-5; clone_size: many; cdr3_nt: TGTGCCAGCAGCCGGGGACTAGCGGGGACCCAGTACTTC; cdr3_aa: CASSRGLAGTQYF
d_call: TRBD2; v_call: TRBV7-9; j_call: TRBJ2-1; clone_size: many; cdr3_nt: TGTGCCAGCAGCCCTCTCCTAGCGGGGGGTATTTTCAGCTCCTACAATGAGCAGTTCTTC; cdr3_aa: CASSPLLAGGIFSSYNEQFF
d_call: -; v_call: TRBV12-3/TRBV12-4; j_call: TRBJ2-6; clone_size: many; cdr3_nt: TGTGCCAGCAGTCGGAAAGGGCCCGACTCTGGGGCCAACGTCCTGACTTTC; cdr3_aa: CASSRKGPDSGANVLTF
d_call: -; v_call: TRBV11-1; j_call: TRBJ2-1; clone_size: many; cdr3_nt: TGTGCCAGCAGTCTGGGTTGGGGGGATTCCCCTGGCAATGAGCAGTTCTTC; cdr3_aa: CASSLGWGDSPGNEQFF
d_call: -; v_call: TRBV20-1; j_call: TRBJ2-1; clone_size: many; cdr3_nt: TGCAGTGCCCGAAGGTCCCGGAACTCCTACAATGAGCAGTTCTTC; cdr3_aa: CSARRSRNSYNEQFF
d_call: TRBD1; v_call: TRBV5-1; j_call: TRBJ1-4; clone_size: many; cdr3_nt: TGCGCCAGCAGCGCTCAGGGGGCGGATGAAAAACTGTTTTTT; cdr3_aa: CASSAQGADEKLFF
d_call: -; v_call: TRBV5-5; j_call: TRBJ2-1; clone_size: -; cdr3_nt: TGTGCCAGCAGCTTGAACGGAGCCTCCTACAATGAGCAGTTCTTC; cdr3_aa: CASSLNGASYNEQFF
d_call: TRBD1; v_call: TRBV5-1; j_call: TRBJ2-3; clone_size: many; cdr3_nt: TGCGCCAGCAGCTCGGGACAGGGGGCTCTCAGCACAGATACGCAGTATTTT; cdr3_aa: CASSSGQGALSTDTQYF
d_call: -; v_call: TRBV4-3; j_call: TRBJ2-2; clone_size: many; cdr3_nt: TGCGCCAGCAGCCCCAGAGTAGGCGGGGGCGGACCCGGGGAGCTGTTTTTT; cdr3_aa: CASSPRVGGGGPGELFF
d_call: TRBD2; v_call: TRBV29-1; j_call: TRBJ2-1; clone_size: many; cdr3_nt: TGCAGCGCCATTAGCGGGAGGAATGAGCAGTTCTTC; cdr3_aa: CSAISGRNEQFF
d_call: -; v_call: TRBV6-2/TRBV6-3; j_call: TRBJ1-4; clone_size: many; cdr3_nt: TGTGCCAGCAGTTACTCAAGCTCCTTGGGTGAAAAACTGTTTTTT; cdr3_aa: CASSYSSSLGEKLFF
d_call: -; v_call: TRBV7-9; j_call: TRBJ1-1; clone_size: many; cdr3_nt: TGTGCCAGCAGCCGGGCGATGGGGGGGAACACTGAAGCTTTCTTT; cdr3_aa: CASSRAMGGNTEAFF
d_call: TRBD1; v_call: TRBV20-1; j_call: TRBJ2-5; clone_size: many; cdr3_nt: TGCAGTGCTAGGAGGGCACAGGGGGTGGGAGAGACCCAGTACTTC; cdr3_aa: CSARRAQGVGETQYF
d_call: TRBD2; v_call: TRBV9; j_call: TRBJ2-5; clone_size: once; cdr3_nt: TGTGCCAGCAGCGTACTGGGAGCGGGAGCCCAAGAGACCCAGTACTTC; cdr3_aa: CASSVLGAGAQETQYF
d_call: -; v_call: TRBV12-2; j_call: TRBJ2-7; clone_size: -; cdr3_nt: TGTGCAAGTCGCCGACGACTAGCGGGAGGGCCGAAAGAGCAGTACTTC; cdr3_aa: CASRRRLAGGPKEQYF